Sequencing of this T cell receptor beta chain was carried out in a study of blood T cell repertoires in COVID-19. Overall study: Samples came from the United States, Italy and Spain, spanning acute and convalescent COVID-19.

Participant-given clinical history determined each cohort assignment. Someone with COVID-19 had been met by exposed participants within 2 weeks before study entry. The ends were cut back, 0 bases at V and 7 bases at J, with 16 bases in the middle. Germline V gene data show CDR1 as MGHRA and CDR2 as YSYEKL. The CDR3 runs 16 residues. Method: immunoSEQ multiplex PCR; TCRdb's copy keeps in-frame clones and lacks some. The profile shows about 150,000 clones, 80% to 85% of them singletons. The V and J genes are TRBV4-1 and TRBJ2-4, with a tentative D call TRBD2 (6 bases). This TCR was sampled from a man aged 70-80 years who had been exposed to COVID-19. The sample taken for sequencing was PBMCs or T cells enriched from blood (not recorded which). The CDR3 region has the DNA TGCGCCAGCAGCCAAGATCTCGACCGTGGGGGGAACATTCAGTACTTC. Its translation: CASSQDLDRGGNIQYF.